Presented here are 18 T cell receptor beta chains from one specimen sequenced in a study of shared clonotypes between healthy human individuals. Profiling relied on immunoSEQ multiplex PCR, and the TCRdb table lists in-frame clones only, not all of them. This sample has 1.5 million to 2.5 million clones; about 95% occur once, and the top ten carry around 1%. It was CD45RO-negative cells, positively selected for CCR7, that made up naive CD8 cells, with terminally differentiated effector memory CD45RA+ cells excluded. Material for sequencing was naive CD8+ T cells sorted from blood. The receptors stem from a man between 18 and 35 years old in good health.

A remark on this clone: Other DNA sequences in the sample encode the same CDR3. J is TRBJ2-2 and V is TRBV5-6; no reliable D call. CDR1 and CDR2 (germline): SGHDT, YYEEEE. The CDR3 is made up of 13 amino acids. V shed 1 base and J shed 4 bases, with 5 bases lying between them. The CDR3 region is CASSLFGTGELFF. The CDR3 nucleotides read TGTGCCAGCAGCTTGTTCGGCACCGGGGAGCTGTTTTTT.

The gene calls are TRBV7-6 and TRBJ2-1, with D unresolved. Germline assignment: CDR1 SGHVS and CDR2 FNYEAQ. The CDR3 length is 13 residues. Trimming left V 1 base short and J 6 bases short, with 7 bases between. The CDR3 coding sequence is TGTGCCAGCAGCTTAGAACGCTCCAATGAGCAGTTCTTC. Protein sequence: CASSLERSNEQFF. The whole variable domain, filled in from reference TRBV7-6 and TRBJ2-1, reads GAGVSQSPRYKVTKRGQDVALRCDPISGHVSLYWYRQALGQGPEFLTYFNYEAQQDKSGLPNDRFSAERPEGSISTLTIQRTEQRDSAMYRCASSLERSNEQFFGPGTRLTVL.

This clone has a single count. The chain joins TRBV2 to TRBJ2-1; perhaps TRBD2 as D (6 bases). V shed 7 bases and J shed 7 bases, with 20 bases lying between them. CDR1 and CDR2 (germline): SNHLY, FYNNEI. The CDR3 is 15 residues long. The CDR3: CASNGEDSNRNEQFF. The CDR3 coding sequence is TGTGCCAGCAATGGGGAGGACTCTAACAGGAATGAGCAGTTCTTC.

This chain connects TRBV28 to TRBJ2-1; D tentatively reads TRBD1 or TRBD2 (6 bases each). The germline V gene has CDR1 MDHEN and CDR2 SYDVKM. Trimming shortened V by 7 bases and J by 9 bases, and 13 bases separated the two germline ends. The CDR3 consists of 12 residues. DNA of the CDR3: TGTGCCAGCATTATGGGGGGCAGTGAGCAGTTCTTC. This translates into CASIMGGSEQFF.

The gene calls are TRBV10-3 and TRBJ2-7; D uncertain. This CDR3 region has 13 residues. Germline values: CDR1 ENHRY, CDR2 SYGVKD. Trimming cost V 2 bases and J 3 bases, with 8 bases left between them. The CDR3 sequence: CAISEGIYYEQYF. In DNA form, the CDR3 reads TGTGCCATCAGTGAGGGCATCTACTACGAGCAGTACTTC.

Concerning this clone: Other DNA sequences in the sample encode the same CDR3. The genes are TRBV4-1 and TRBJ1-2, with 8 positions matching TRBD1. The V segment lost 3 bases and the J segment 3 bases; nucleotides outside the gene matches: 0. The CDR3 has 13 residues. From germline, CDR1 is MGHRA and CDR2 YSYEKL. The CDR3 spells CASSQDRDYGYTF. The CDR3 nucleotides read TGCGCCAGCAGCCAGGACAGGGACTATGGCTACACCTTC.

CDR3 in amino acids: CASSLSGGGGTEAFF. The CDR3 nucleotides are TGTGCCAGCAGTTTATCGGGGGGTGGAGGCACTGAAGCTTTCTTT. V is TRBV27 and J is TRBJ1-1; D is possibly TRBD1 (5 bases). Trimming took off 0 bases at V and 4 bases at J, with 12 bases between the two ends. CDR1 MNHEY and CDR2 SMNVEV come from the germline V gene (reference sequence). This CDR3 has 15 residues.

On this clone: The same CDR3 is also encoded by other DNA sequences in this sample. The chain uses TRBV5-1 and TRBJ1-1; D is ambiguous. The CDR3 runs to 13 residues. The V end lost 0 bases, the J end lost 1 base, and 4 bases lay between the germline ends. The germline V gene has CDR1 SGHRS and CDR2 YFSETQ. CDR3 nucleotide sequence: TGCGCCAGCAGCTTGGCGGGGAACACTGAAGCTTTCTTT. It codes for CASSLAGNTEAFF.

CDR3 region: CASSFTLWRSHSLGEQYF. The CDR3 DNA sequence: TGCGCCAGCAGCTTCACGTTGTGGCGGAGTCACTCGCTTGGCGAGCAGTACTTC. V usage is TRBV5-1 and J usage is TRBJ2-7; D is uncertain. Trimming took 2 bases from V and 6 from J, leaving 27 bases between them. The CDR3 is 18 amino acids. Per germline, CDR1 SGHRS and CDR2 YFSETQ.

The rearrangement links TRBV7-9 to TRBJ2-5; TRBD2 matches at 11 bases. CDR1 and CDR2 from the germline V gene are SEHNR and FQNEAQ (reference sequence). This CDR3 comprises 15 residues. The junction had 7 bases not matched to a gene; V was cut back by 5 bases and J by 5 bases. The CDR3 spells CASSVTSGSRETQYF. In DNA, the CDR3 is TGTGCCAGCAGCGTTACTAGCGGGAGTAGGGAGACCCAGTACTTC.

A note on this clone: Different DNA sequences within this sample yield the same CDR3. This chain connects TRBV7-9 to TRBJ1-3, with D perhaps TRBD1 (5 bases). This CDR3 has 16 amino acids. Trimming removed 2 bases from V and 1 base from J, with 12 bases in between. Germline V gene sequence: CDR1 SEHNR, CDR2 FQNEAQ (reference sequence). As DNA, the CDR3 is TGTGCCAGCAGCTTAACCACAGGTTTATCTGGAAACACCATATATTTT. As protein: CASSLTTGLSGNTIYF. Using reference TRBV7-9 and TRBJ1-3 for the parts outside the CDR3, the full variable domain is DTGVSQNPRHKITKRGQNVTFRCDPISEHNRLYWYRQTLGQGPEFLTYFQNEAQLEKSRLLSDRFSAERPKGSFSTLEIQRTEQGDSAMYLCASSLTTGLSGNTIYFGEGSWLTVV.

V usage is TRBV27 and J usage is TRBJ2-7; 8 bases map to TRBD1. The ends lost 4 bases at V and 2 bases at J; junction bases unmatched: 10. CDR1 is MNHEY, CDR2 SMNVEV, per germline (reference sequence). This CDR3 is 16 amino acids long. This CDR3 is CASSWSTGARTYEQYF. CDR3 DNA sequence: TGTGCCAGCAGTTGGTCGACAGGGGCCCGAACCTACGAGCAGTACTTC.

This chain links TRBV6-1 with TRBJ1-2; D is ambiguous. V lost 8 bases and J lost 6, with 22 bases in between. This CDR3 comprises 15 residues. The V gene's germline CDR1 is MNHNS and CDR2 SASEGT. The CDR3 protein is CASGRGWVDYDGYTF. CDR3 in DNA: TGTGCCAGCGGTCGAGGGTGGGTGGATTATGATGGCTACACCTTC.

This rearrangement joins TRBV6-4 to TRBJ2-7; maybe TRBD2 (6 bases). Between the trimmed V and J ends, which lost 0 bases and 0 bases, there was a span of 18 bases. The CDR3 is 18 residues long. Germline CDR1 is MRHNA and CDR2 is SNTAGT. The chain's CDR3 is CASSDSKDRAGLSYEQYF. DNA of the CDR3: TGTGCCAGCAGTGACTCGAAAGACCGGGCGGGACTCTCCTACGAGCAGTACTTC.

The V call is TRBV27, the J call TRBJ2-3, with a weak D call TRBD1 (6 bases). Germline V lookup: CDR1 MNHEY, CDR2 SMNVEV (reference sequence). V lost 5 bases to trimming and J lost 0 bases, with 18 bases between them. This CDR3 is 17 amino acids long. DNA of the CDR3: TGTGCCAGCAGTCTAATCTCCCGTAGGGGGAGCACAGATACGCAGTATTTT. Its protein is CASSLISRRGSTDTQYF.

The rearrangement links TRBV28 to TRBJ1-5; no firm D call. In germline, CDR1 is MDHEN, CDR2 SYDVKM. V lost 6 bases and J 0 bases, leaving 9 bases between the germline ends. The CDR3 is 14 residues long. CDR3 in amino acids: CASRYHYSNQPQHF. DNA of the CDR3: TGTGCCAGCAGATACCACTATAGCAATCAGCCCCAGCATTTT.

The V call is TRBV27, the J call TRBJ1-1; D ambiguous. The CDR3 length is 14 residues. Germline-derived CDR1 and CDR2 are MNHEY and SMNVEV (reference sequence). The germline V and J ends were trimmed by 3 bases and 0 bases, with 8 bases remaining between them. The CDR3 bases are TGTGCCAGCAGTTTCGCCGGGTTGAACACTGAAGCTTTCTTT. Translated, it gives CASSFAGLNTEAFF.

The chain couples TRBV4-1 to TRBJ2-6; 7 positions match TRBD1. Trimming cost V 8 bases and J 0 bases; bases outside gene matches: 10. The germline CDR1 and CDR2 sequences are MGHRA and YSYEKL. The CDR3 has 17 amino acids. This CDR3 is CASSTGVRDSGANVLTF. The CDR3 DNA reads as TGCGCCAGCTCCACAGGGGTTCGTGACTCTGGGGCCAACGTCCTGACTTTC.